A selection of T cell receptor beta chains follows, all from one sample in a study of read filtering for tumor transcriptome and immune sequencing. TCRdb redid the calling of the reads with MiXCR, one entry per CDR3 protein. The data contain tens of thousands of distinct CDR3 sequences, 20% to 25% of them singletons. The material sequenced was a population of CD138-negative cells sorted from bone marrow. All receptors derive from a donor aged 40 or older with multiple myeloma. The CDR3 runs from the conserved cysteine through the conserved F or W. The order of the fields is clone size, J gene, CDR3 length, D gene, V gene, CDR3 DNA, CDR3 protein. A D gene is named only where the DNA matches it firmly. Clone size appears in some rows only: once, few, many, or a class for an expanded clone.

abundance: many; j_gene: TRBJ1-5; len: 14; d_gene: -; v_gene: TRBV7-2; CDR3nt: TGTGCCAGCAGCTTAAGGGGTGGCAATCAGCCCCAGCATTTT; CDR3aa: CASSLRGGNQPQHF
abundance: few; j_gene: TRBJ2-2; len: 14; d_gene: -; v_gene: TRBV5-8; CDR3nt: TGTGCCAGCAGCTTCAGGGGGGGGACCGGGGAGCTGTTTTTT; CDR3aa: CASSFRGGTGELFF
abundance: many; j_gene: TRBJ2-2; len: 17; d_gene: -; v_gene: TRBV11-2; CDR3nt: TGTGCCAGCAGAATATTATGGGACACCACGAACACCGGGGAGCTGTTTTTT; CDR3aa: CASRILWDTTNTGELFF
abundance: once; j_gene: TRBJ2-3; len: 13; d_gene: -; v_gene: TRBV5-1; CDR3nt: TGCGCCAGCAGCTTAGGAGTTTCAGATACGCAGTATTTT; CDR3aa: CASSLGVSDTQYF
abundance: many; j_gene: TRBJ2-2; len: 15; d_gene: -; v_gene: TRBV7-3; CDR3nt: TGTGCCAGCAGCCGCCAGGGACCGAACACCGGGGAGCTGTTTTTT; CDR3aa: CASSRQGPNTGELFF
abundance: few; j_gene: TRBJ1-1; len: 15; d_gene: TRBD1; v_gene: TRBV5-1; CDR3nt: TGCGCCAGCAGCTTTCGACAGGGATTGAACACTGAAGCTTTCTTT; CDR3aa: CASSFRQGLNTEAFF
abundance: many; j_gene: TRBJ2-2; len: 15; d_gene: -; v_gene: TRBV28; CDR3nt: TGTGCCAGCATCTGGGGCGGAGAATCTTCCGGGGAGCTGTTTTTT; CDR3aa: CASIWGGESSGELFF
abundance: -; j_gene: TRBJ2-3; len: 12; d_gene: TRBD1; v_gene: TRBV28; CDR3nt: TGTGCCAGCAGCATACAGGGGGATACGCAGTATTTT; CDR3aa: CASSIQGDTQYF
abundance: many; j_gene: TRBJ1-6; len: 17; d_gene: -; v_gene: TRBV5-6; CDR3nt: TGTGCCAGCAGCTTGGGTTTGCGGTCAGGAAGCGTTGCACCCCTCCACTTT; CDR3aa: CASSLGLRSGSVAPLHF
abundance: many; j_gene: TRBJ2-1; len: 12; d_gene: -; v_gene: TRBV29-1; CDR3nt: TGCAGCGTTGCCGGATTTTTCAATGAGCAGTTCTTC; CDR3aa: CSVAGFFNEQFF
abundance: many; j_gene: TRBJ1-5; len: 14; d_gene: TRBD1; v_gene: TRBV2; CDR3nt: TGTGCCAGCAGAGGACAGGGGGCGGGTCAGCCCCAGCATTTT; CDR3aa: CASRGQGAGQPQHF
abundance: many; j_gene: TRBJ2-3; len: 17; d_gene: TRBD2; v_gene: TRBV4-1; CDR3nt: TGCGCCAGCAGCCAAGGCCCTAGCGGGGCTAGCACAGATACGCAGTATTTT; CDR3aa: CASSQGPSGASTDTQYF
abundance: many; j_gene: TRBJ2-7; len: 15; d_gene: TRBD1; v_gene: TRBV10-3; CDR3nt: TGTGCCATCAGTGCGCAGGGGGCCCTTACCTACGAGCAGTACTTC; CDR3aa: CAISAQGALTYEQYF
abundance: many; j_gene: TRBJ2-1; len: 16; d_gene: TRBD2; v_gene: TRBV20-1; CDR3nt: TGCAGTGCTGTCCGGACTAGCGGGGGCCGATACAATGAGCAGTTCTTC; CDR3aa: CSAVRTSGGRYNEQFF